This paragraph covers one T cell receptor (beta chain) sequence. The sample is drawn from a study of blood T cells in healthy people across ages. The J segment lost 7 bases and the V segment lost 7 bases, leaving 11 bases of the junction unmatched. Per germline, CDR1 SGDLS and CDR2 YYNGEE. There are 14 residues in the CDR3. Primed by a sample-barcoded 5' primer and a J-beta primer mix, a second PCR proceeded for roughly 7 to 11 cycles. TCRdb redid the calling of the 5' RACE reads with MiXCR, one entry per CDR3 protein. The table shows about 1,000,000 distinct CDR3 sequences, with under 45% occurring only once. The authors isolated at least 6 million PBMCs per sample.

The specimen was blood. This receptor was identified in a woman aged 55-69 years in good health. This chain links TRBV9 with TRBJ2-1; 7 bases line up with TRBD1. The CDR3 region has the DNA TGTGCCAGCGTTCGAGGGACAGCTCGAAATGAGCAGTTCTTC. Translated, it gives CASVRGTARNEQFF.